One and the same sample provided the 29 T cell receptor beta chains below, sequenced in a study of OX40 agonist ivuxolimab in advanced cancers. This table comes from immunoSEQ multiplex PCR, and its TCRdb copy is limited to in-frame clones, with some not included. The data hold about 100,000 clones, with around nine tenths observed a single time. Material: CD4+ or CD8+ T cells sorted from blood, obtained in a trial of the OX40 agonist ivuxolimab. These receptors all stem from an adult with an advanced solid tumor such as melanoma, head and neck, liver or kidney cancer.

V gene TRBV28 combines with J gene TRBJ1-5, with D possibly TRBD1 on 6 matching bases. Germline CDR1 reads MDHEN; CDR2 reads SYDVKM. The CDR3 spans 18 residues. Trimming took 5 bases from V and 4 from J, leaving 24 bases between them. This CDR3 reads CASSNPGQGLRENQPQHF. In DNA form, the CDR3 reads TGTGCCAGCAGTAATCCCGGGCAGGGGCTTAGGGAAAATCAGCCCCAGCATTTT.

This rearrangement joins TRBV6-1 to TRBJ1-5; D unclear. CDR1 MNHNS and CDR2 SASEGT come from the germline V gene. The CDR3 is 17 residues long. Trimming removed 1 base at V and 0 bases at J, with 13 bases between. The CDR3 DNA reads TGTGCCAGCAGTGAAGGGTGGAGCCGTTATAGCAATCAGCCCCAGCATTTT. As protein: CASSEGWSRYSNQPQHF.

CDR3 amino acids: CASEGTSNQPQHF. CDR3 nucleotides: TGTGCCAGCGAGGGAACGAGCAATCAGCCCCAGCATTTT. The chain links TRBV2 to TRBJ1-5; no definite D call. Trimming left V 8 bases short and J 1 base short, with 9 bases between. This CDR3 is 13 amino acids long. Per the germline V gene, CDR1 is SNHLY and CDR2 is FYNNEI.

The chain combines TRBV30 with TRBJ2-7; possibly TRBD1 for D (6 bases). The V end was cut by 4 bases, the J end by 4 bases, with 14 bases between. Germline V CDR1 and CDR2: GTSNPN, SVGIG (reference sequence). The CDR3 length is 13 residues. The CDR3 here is CAWNRQVWYEQYF. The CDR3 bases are TGTGCCTGGAATAGACAGGTATGGTACGAGCAGTACTTC.

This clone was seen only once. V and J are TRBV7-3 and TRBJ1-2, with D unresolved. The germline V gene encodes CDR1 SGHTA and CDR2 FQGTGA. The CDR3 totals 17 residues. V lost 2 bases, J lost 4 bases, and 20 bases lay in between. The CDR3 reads CASSLEGAVGATYGYTF. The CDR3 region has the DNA TGTGCCAGCAGCTTAGAAGGCGCCGTGGGCGCGACCTATGGCTACACCTTC.

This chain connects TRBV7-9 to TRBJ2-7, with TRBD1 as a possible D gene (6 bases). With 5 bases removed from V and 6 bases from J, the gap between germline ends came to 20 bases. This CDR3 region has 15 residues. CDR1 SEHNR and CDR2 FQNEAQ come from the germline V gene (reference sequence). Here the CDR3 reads CASSQITGPLGEQYF. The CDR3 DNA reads TGTGCCAGCAGCCAAATTACAGGGCCTTTAGGCGAGCAGTACTTC.

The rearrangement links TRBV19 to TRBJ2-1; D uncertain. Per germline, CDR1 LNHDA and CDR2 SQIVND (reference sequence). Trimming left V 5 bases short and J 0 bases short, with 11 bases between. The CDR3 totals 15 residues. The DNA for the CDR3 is TGTGCCAGTAGTTTGGCAGGCGGCTCCTACAATGAGCAGTTCTTC. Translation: CASSLAGGSYNEQFF.

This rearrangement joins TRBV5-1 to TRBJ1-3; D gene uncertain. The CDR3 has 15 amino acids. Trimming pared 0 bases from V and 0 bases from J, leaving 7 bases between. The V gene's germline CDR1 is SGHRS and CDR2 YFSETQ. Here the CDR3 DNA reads TGCGCCAGCAGCTTGGAACAGAGCTCTGGAAACACCATATATTTT. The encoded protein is CASSLEQSSGNTIYF. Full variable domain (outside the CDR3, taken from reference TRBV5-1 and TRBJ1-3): KAGVTQTPRYLIKTRGQQVTLSCSPISGHRSVSWYQQTPGQGLQFLFEYFSETQRNKGNFPGRFSGRQFSNSRSEMNVSTLELGDSALYLCASSLEQSSGNTIYFGEGSWLTVV.

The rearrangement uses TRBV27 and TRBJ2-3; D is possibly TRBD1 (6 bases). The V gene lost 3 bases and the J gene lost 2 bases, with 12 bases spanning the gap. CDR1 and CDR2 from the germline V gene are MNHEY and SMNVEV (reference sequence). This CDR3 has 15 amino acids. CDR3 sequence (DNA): TGTGCCAGCAGTTTCACGGACAGATTCACAGATACGCAGTATTTT. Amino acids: CASSFTDRFTDTQYF.

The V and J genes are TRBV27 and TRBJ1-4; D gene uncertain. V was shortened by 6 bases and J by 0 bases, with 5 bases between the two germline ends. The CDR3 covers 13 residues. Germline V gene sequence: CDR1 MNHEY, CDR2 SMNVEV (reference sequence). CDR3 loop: CASRTATNEKLFF. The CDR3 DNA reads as TGTGCCAGCAGGACTGCAACTAATGAAAAACTGTTTTTT.

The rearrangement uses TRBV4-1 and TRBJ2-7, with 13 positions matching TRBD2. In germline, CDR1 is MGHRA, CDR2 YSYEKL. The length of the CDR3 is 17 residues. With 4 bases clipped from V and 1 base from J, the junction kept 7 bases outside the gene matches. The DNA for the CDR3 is TGCGCCAGCAGCCTCCGACTAGCGGGAGGCTTTTCCTACGAGCAGTACTTC. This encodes CASSLRLAGGFSYEQYF.

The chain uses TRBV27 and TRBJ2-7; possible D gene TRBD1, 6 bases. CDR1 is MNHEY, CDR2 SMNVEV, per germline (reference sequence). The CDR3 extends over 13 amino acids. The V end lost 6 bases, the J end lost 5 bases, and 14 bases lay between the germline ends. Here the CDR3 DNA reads TGTGCCAGCAGGAAAACAGGGATCCACGAGCAGTACTTC. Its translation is CASRKTGIHEQYF.

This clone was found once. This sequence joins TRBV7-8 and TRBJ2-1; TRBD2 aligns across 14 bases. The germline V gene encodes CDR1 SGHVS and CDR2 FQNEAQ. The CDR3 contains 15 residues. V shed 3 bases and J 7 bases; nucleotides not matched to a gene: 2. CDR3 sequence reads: CASSFGLAGGNEQFF. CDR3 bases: TGTGCCAGCAGCTTCGGACTAGCGGGAGGTAATGAGCAGTTCTTC.

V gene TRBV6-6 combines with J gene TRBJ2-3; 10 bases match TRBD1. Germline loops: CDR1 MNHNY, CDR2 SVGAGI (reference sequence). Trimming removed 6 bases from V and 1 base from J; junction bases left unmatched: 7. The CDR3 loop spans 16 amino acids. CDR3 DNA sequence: TGTGCCAGCAGGACGACAGGGGGCGGTCGCACAGATACGCAGTATTTT. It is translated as CASRTTGGGRTDTQYF.

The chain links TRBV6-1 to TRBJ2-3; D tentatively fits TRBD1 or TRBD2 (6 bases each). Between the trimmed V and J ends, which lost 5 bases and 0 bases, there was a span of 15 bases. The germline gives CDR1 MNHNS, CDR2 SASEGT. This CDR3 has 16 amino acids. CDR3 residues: CASSKGGLHSTDTQYF. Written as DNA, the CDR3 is TGTGCCAGCAGTAAAGGGGGACTTCATAGCACAGATACGCAGTATTTT.

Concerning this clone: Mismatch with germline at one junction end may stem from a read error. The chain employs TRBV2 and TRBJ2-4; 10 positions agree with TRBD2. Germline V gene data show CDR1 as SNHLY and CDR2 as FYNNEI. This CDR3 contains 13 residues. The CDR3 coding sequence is TGTGCCAGCAGCAGAAGGGAGTCTAGCGGGAGTCGGTTC. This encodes CASSRRESSGSRF.

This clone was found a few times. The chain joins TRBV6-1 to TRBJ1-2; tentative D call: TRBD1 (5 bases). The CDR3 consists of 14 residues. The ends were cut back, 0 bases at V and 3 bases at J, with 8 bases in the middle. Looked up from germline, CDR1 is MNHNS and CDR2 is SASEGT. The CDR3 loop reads CASSEAAGDYGYTF. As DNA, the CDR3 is TGTGCCAGCAGTGAAGCTGCGGGGGACTATGGCTACACCTTC.

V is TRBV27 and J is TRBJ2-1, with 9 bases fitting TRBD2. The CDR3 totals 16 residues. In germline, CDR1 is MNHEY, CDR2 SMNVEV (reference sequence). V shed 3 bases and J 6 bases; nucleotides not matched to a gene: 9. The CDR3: CASSFRGLAESNEQFF. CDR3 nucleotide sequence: TGTGCCAGCAGTTTCCGGGGACTAGCAGAGAGCAATGAGCAGTTCTTC.

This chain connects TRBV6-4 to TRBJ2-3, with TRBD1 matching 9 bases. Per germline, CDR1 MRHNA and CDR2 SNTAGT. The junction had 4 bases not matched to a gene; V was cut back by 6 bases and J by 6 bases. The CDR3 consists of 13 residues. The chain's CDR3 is CASSDRGADTQYF. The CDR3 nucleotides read TGTGCCAGCAGCGACAGGGGGGCGGATACGCAGTATTTT.

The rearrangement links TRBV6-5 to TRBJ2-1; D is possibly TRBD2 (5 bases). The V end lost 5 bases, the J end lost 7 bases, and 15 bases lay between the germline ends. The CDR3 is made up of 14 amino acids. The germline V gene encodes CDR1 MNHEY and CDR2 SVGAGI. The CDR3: CASSLLGGQNEQFF. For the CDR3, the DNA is TGTGCCAGCAGTCTACTAGGTGGCCAGAATGAGCAGTTCTTC.

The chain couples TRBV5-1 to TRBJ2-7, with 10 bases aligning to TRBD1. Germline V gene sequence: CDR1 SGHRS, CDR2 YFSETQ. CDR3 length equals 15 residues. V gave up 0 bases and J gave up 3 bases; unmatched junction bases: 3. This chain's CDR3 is CASSLGGQGGYEQYF. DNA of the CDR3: TGCGCCAGCAGCTTGGGAGGACAGGGGGGCTACGAGCAGTACTTC. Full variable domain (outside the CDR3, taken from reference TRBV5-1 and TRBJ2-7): KAGVTQTPRYLIKTRGQQVTLSCSPISGHRSVSWYQQTPGQGLQFLFEYFSETQRNKGNFPGRFSGRQFSNSRSEMNVSTLELGDSALYLCASSLGGQGGYEQYFGPGTRLTVT.

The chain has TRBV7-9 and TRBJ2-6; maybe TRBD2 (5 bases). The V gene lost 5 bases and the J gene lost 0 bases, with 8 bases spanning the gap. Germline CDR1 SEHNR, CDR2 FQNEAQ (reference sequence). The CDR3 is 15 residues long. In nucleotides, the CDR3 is TGTGCCAGCAGCAAAGAGGGCTCTGGGGCCAACGTCCTGACTTTC. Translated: CASSKEGSGANVLTF.

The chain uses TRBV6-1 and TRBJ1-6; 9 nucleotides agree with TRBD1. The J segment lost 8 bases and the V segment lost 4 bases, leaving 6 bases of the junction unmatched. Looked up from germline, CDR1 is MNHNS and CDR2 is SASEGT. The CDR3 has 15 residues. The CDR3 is CASSALTGGDSPLHF. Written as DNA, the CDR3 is TGTGCCAGCAGTGCCCTGACAGGGGGAGATTCACCCCTCCACTTT.

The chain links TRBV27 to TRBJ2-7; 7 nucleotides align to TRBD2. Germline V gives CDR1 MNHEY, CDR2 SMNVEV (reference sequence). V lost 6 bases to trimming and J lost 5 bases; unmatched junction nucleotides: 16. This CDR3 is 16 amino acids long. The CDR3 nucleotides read TGTGCCAGCAGCCAGAGGTTTGCGGGAGTATCCCACGAGCAGTACTTC. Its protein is CASSQRFAGVSHEQYF.

The CDR3 nucleotides are TGTGCCAGCAGTCCGGGACAGGGAGCAACTAATGAAAAACTGTTTTTT. It encodes CASSPGQGATNEKLFF. The chain uses TRBV6-6 and TRBJ1-4, with 9 positions matching TRBD1. The V gene's germline CDR1 is MNHNY and CDR2 SVGAGI (reference sequence). The CDR3 length is 16 residues. The junction had 4 bases not matched to a gene; V was cut back by 5 bases and J by 0 bases.

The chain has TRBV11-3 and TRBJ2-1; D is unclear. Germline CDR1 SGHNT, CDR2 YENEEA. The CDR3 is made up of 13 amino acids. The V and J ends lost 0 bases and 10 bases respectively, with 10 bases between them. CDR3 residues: CASSLDPVTEQFF. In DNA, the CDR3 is TGTGCCAGCAGCTTAGATCCTGTGACAGAGCAGTTCTTC.

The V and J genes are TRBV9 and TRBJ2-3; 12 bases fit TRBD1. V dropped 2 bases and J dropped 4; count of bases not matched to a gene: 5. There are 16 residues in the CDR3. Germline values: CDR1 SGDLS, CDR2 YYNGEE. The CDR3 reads CASSVGGTGGSDTQYF. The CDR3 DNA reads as TGTGCCAGCAGCGTCGGAGGGACAGGGGGCTCAGATACGCAGTATTTT.

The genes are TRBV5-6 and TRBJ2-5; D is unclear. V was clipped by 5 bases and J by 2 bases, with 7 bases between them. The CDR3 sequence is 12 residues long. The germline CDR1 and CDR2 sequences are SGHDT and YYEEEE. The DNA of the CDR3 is TGTGCCAGCAGTCGTTCGCAAGAGACCCAGTACTTC. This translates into CASSRSQETQYF.

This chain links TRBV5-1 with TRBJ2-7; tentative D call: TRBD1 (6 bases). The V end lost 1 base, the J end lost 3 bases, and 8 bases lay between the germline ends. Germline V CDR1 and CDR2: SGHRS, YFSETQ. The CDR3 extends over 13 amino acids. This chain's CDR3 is CASSLQGNYEQYF. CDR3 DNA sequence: TGCGCCAGCAGCTTGCAGGGGAACTACGAGCAGTACTTC.